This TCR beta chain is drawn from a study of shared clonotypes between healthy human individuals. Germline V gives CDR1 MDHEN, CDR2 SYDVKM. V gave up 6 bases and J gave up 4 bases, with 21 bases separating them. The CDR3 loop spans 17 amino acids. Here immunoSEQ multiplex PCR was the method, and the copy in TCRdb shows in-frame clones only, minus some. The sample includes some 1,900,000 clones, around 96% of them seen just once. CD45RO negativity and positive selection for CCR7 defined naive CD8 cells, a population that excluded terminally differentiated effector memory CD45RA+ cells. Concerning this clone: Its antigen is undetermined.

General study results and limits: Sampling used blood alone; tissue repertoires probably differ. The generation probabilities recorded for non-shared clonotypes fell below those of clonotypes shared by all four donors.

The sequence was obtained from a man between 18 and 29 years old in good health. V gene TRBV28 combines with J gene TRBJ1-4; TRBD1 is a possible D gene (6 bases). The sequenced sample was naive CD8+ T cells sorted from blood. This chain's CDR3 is CASSSYTGMRVNEKLFF. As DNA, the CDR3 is TGTGCCAGCAGCTCATACACAGGGATGCGGGTTAATGAAAAACTGTTTTTT. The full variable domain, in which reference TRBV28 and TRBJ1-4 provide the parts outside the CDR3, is DVKVTQSSRYLVKRTGEKVFLECVQDMDHENMFWYRQDPGLGLRLIYFSYDVKMKEKGDIPEGYSVSREKKERFSLILESASTNQTSMYLCASSSYTGMRVNEKLFFGSGTQLSVL.